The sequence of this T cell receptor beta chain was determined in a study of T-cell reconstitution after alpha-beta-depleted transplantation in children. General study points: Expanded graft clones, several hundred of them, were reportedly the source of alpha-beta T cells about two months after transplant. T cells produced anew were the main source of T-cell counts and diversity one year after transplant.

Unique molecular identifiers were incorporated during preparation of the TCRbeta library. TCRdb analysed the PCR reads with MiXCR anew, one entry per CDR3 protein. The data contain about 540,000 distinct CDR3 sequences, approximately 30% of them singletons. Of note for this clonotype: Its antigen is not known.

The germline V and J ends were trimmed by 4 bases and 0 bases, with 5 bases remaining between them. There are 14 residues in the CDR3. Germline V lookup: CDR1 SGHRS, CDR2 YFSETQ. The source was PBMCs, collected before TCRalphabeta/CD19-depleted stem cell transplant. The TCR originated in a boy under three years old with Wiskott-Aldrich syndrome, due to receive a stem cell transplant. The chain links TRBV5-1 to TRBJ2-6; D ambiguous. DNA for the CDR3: TGCGCCAGCAGCCAGGACTCTGGGGCCAACGTCCTGACTTTC. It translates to CASSQDSGANVLTF.